This TCR beta chain derives from a study of blood T cell repertoires in COVID-19. Between the trimmed V and J ends, which lost 4 bases and 7 bases, there was a span of 16 bases. The germline V gene encodes CDR1 SGHVS and CDR2 FQNEAQ. The CDR3 spans 15 residues. Profiling relied on immunoSEQ multiplex PCR, and the TCRdb table lists in-frame clones only, not all of them. The table has about 320,000 clones, about 85% seen once. Source material: PBMCs or T cells enriched from blood (not recorded which). The receptor comes from a woman younger than 45 who had been exposed to COVID-19. The V and J genes are TRBV7-8 and TRBJ1-4; D might be TRBD1 (5 bases). The CDR3 DNA sequence: TGTGCCAGCAGCTCTTTGGGGGGTTCCTCTGAAAAACTGTTTTTT. Encoded protein: CASSSLGGSSEKLFF.